This TCR beta chain was recovered during a study of blood T cell repertoires in COVID-19. Study in general: COVID-19 samples collected from the United States, Italy and Spain covered acute and convalescent phases. In each case, the material was cDNA or gDNA derived from T cells, B-cell-depleted T cells, or PBMCs.

Original handling: For nucleated cells, counts were estimated from reference gene primer amplification. Clones were read by immunoSEQ multiplex PCR, and TCRdb kept only the in-frame ones, dropping some. V, J and clone size were drawn from that table, and D and trimming were deduced from the DNA. Of some 98,000 clones in the sample, approximately 82% were seen once. Germline CDR1 and CDR2: LGHNA and YNFKEQ. This CDR3 has 17 residues. V was clipped by 0 bases and J by 3 bases; unmatched bases: 8. The chain carries TRBV4-2 and TRBJ1-3; 7 bases are shared with TRBD1. The sequence derives from a man between 65 and 79 years old with active or convalescent COVID-19. Input material: peripheral blood. The CDR3 protein is CASSQEKGRGIGNTIYF. The CDR3 DNA follows: TGTGCCAGCAGCCAAGAAAAGGGCAGGGGGATTGGAAACACCATATATTTT.